This T cell receptor beta chain was retrieved from a study of T cell responses to AZD1222 COVID-19 vaccine. The wider study: Second doses at about 4 or about 12 weeks were pooled.

The CDR3 extends over 16 amino acids. Germline lookup yields CDR1 LNHDA and CDR2 SQIVND (reference sequence). The ends lost 0 bases at V and 7 bases at J; junction bases unmatched: 7. In the case of this clone: What it binds is not known.

General study findings and limits: Clonal diversity may have been underestimated, and the donors were mostly white British, with more females than males. Repertoires were sampled only after the peak T cell response.

Only in-frame clones appear in the TCRdb table, and some are missing; sequencing was by immunoSEQ multiplex PCR. The data hold about 120,000 clones, with around nine tenths observed a single time. V is TRBV19 and J is TRBJ2-1; 9 bases are a match to TRBD2. This receptor was identified in an adult in good health. The starting material was peripheral blood, obtained on day 0 of AZD1222 vaccination. CDR3 nucleotides: TGTGCCAGTAGTATAGATGGGGCGGGAGGGGGAAATGAGCAGTTCTTC. It translates to CASSIDGAGGGNEQFF.